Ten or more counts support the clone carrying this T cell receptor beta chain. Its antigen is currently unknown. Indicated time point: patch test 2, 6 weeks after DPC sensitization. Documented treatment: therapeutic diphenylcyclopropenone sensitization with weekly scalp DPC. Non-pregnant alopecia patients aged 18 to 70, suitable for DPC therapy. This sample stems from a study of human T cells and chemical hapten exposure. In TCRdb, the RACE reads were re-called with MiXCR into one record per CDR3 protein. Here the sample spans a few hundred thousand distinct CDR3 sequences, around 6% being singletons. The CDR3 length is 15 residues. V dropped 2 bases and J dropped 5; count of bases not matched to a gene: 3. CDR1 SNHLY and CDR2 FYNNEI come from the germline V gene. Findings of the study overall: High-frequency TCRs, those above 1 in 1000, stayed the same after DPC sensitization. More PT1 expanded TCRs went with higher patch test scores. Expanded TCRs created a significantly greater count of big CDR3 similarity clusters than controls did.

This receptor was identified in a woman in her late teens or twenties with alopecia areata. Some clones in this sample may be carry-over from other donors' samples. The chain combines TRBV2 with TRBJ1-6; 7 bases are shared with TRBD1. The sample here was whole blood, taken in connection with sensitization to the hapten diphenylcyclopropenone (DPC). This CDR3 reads CASSEQQGDNSPLHF. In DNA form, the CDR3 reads TGTGCCAGCAGTGAACAGCAGGGGGATAATTCACCCCTCCACTTT.